The entry that follows covers one T cell receptor (beta chain) sequence. The sample originates from a study of blood T cell repertoires in COVID-19. Study context: PBMCs, B-cell-depleted T cells, or T cells were the source of the cDNA or gDNA that made up the material.

Original handling: Amplification with reference gene primers provided the estimates of nucleated cell counts. Data came from immunoSEQ multiplex PCR; TCRdb stores just in-frame clones and leaves some out. V and J calls plus clone size are reproduced from that table; the DNA served to infer D and trimming. Here the sample spans 200,000 to 250,000 clones, approximately 85% being singletons. Germline assignment: CDR1 MNHEY and CDR2 SVGAGI. The V end was cut by 6 bases, the J end by 2 bases, with 4 bases between. CDR3 length: 11 residues. Seattle enrolled patients during active infection and tracked them longitudinally.

The TCR was taken from a man aged 50 to 60 with COVID-19, enrolled during active disease. The chain recombines TRBV6-5 with TRBJ2-5; no firm D call. Sequencing used peripheral blood. CDR3 DNA: TGTGCCAGCAGACAGCAAGAGACCCAGTACTTC. It yields the protein CASRQQETQYF.